The 2 T cell receptor beta chains reported below all come from one sample, sequenced in a study of blood T cell repertoires in COVID-19 (dated by TCRdb to the early 2020s). To prepare the library, the immunoSEQ multiplex PCR assay was applied. Here the immuneACCESS table is served through TCRdb, limited to in-frame sequences with V and J called. Missing clones are a known gap in these copies; in checked studies unresolved V genes cover under half, and the rest lacks a known reason. Present in this sample are about 250,000 clones, around nine tenths of which were seen just once. The ten largest clones take up 1.5% to 2% of the sample. Sequenced material: PBMCs or T cells enriched from blood (not recorded which). The receptors were sampled from a woman aged 18-35 years who had recovered from COVID-19.

This rearrangement joins TRBV2 to TRBJ2-7; D remains unclear. Germline CDR1 is SNHLY and CDR2 is FYNNEI. V lost 8 bases and J lost 0, with 5 bases in between. This CDR3 has 11 residues. The CDR3: CASLSSYEQYF. The CDR3 DNA follows: TGTGCCAGCCTTAGCTCCTACGAGCAGTACTTC.

Only a few counts were recorded for this clone. V and J are TRBV7-2 and TRBJ2-7; D remains unclear. The germline V gene has CDR1 SGHTA and CDR2 FQGNSA. The V gene lost 2 bases and the J gene lost 6 bases, with 17 bases spanning the gap. The CDR3 is 15 amino acids. The CDR3 loop reads CASSLLDIPRAEQYF. As DNA, the CDR3 is TGTGCCAGCAGCTTACTCGACATCCCCCGCGCCGAGCAGTACTTC.